A single sample is the source of the 4 T cell receptor beta chains below, sequenced in a study of PD-L1 blockade in urothelial cancer. Sequenced by immunoSEQ multiplex PCR; TCRdb stores in-frame clones only, minus some. The sample contains about 44,000 clones, around 80% of which appear only once. The sequencing used PBMCs, collected around atezolizumab (anti-PD-L1) treatment. Receptors originate from a man aged 65 to 85 with urothelial cancer.

The chain recombines TRBV6-5 with TRBJ1-1; a weak D match, TRBD1 (6 bases). The CDR3 has 15 amino acids. Trimming took 0 bases from V and 5 from J, leaving 13 bases between them. Looked up from germline, CDR1 is MNHEY and CDR2 is SVGAGI. Here the CDR3 DNA reads TGTGCCAGCAGTTACTCGACGGGGGGCCAAACTGAAGCTTTCTTT. This encodes CASSYSTGGQTEAFF.

This chain connects TRBV9 to TRBJ2-5; D is perhaps TRBD2 (5 bases). Germline CDR1 SGDLS, CDR2 YYNGEE. With 0 bases removed from V and 5 bases from J, the gap between germline ends came to 14 bases. CDR3 length: 15 amino acids. For the CDR3, the DNA is TGTGCCAGCAGCGTAGGGCTAGCCCGAGGTGAGACCCAGTACTTC. It encodes CASSVGLARGETQYF.

The chain couples TRBV5-6 to TRBJ2-2; D is unclear. The CDR3 length is 14 residues. CDR1 and CDR2 from the germline V gene are SGHDT and YYEEEE. V lost 4 bases and J lost 0, with 7 bases in between. CDR3 sequence reads: CASSRRSNTGELFF. The CDR3 DNA is TGTGCCAGCAGCCGGCGGTCGAACACCGGGGAGCTGTTTTTT.

The gene calls are TRBV18 and TRBJ1-1; TRBD1 aligns across 9 bases. Germline CDR1 and CDR2: KGHSH and LQKENI. The V gene end was trimmed by 3 bases and the J gene end by 1 base; junction bases not matched to a gene: 3. The CDR3 totals 15 residues. CDR3 nucleotides: TGTGCCAGCTCACCCGGACAGGGGTGGAACACTGAAGCTTTCTTT. Translating it yields CASSPGQGWNTEAFF.